The following is a TCR beta chain sequence with its context. Its antigen is undetermined. V was shortened by 3 bases and J by 3 bases, with 11 bases between the two germline ends. The CDR3 contains 14 residues. CDR1 and CDR2 (germline): SEHNR, FQNEAQ (reference sequence). The sample is drawn from a study of T cell repertoires in cytomegalovirus infection. About the research overall: CMV epitopes in the study were HLA-C-restricted (recently identified) and HLA-B-restricted (well studied). An indication of both CMV infection and matching HLA type came from public TCR beta signatures.

Via MiXCR, TCRdb re-called the reads, giving one row per CDR3 protein. The table shows 650,000 to 900,000 distinct CDR3 sequences, with just under 30% occurring only once. The sequenced sample was cultured CD8+ T cells from PBMCs, obtained from culture after CMV antigen stimulation. This sequence joins TRBV7-9 and TRBJ1-2; D is unresolved. This sequence originates from a human donor in good health (CMV status not recorded). Some clones in this sample may be carry-over from other donors' samples. CDR3 bases: TGTGCCAGCAGCTTGGGGAGCGGTGACTATGGCTACACCTTC. This gives the protein CASSLGSGDYGYTF.